This passage covers 6 T cell receptor beta chains from one sample sequenced in a study of blood T cell repertoires in COVID-19. This table comes from immunoSEQ multiplex PCR, and its TCRdb copy is limited to in-frame clones, with some not included. The data contain about 160,000 clones, over 75% of them singletons. Sequenced: peripheral blood. The receptors here all came from a man older than 75 with COVID-19, enrolled during active disease.

This rearrangement joins TRBV5-4 to TRBJ1-1; 10 bases are shared with TRBD1. Trimming cost V 4 bases and J 6 bases; bases outside gene matches: 12. CDR3 size: 16 residues. Per the germline V gene, CDR1 is SGHNT and CDR2 is YYREEE (reference sequence). In DNA form, the CDR3 reads TGTGCCAGCAGCCCCCGGGACAGGGGACTCGGGGCTGAAGCTTTCTTT. It codes for CASSPRDRGLGAEAFF. Together with reference TRBV5-4 and TRBJ1-1, the CDR3 gives the full variable domain: ETGVTQSPTHLIKTRGQQVTLRCSSQSGHNTVSWYQQALGQGPQFIFQYYREEENGRGNFPPRFSGLQFPNYSSELNVNALELDDSALYLCASSPRDRGLGAEAFFGQGTRLTVV.

The chain recombines TRBV5-1 with TRBJ2-2; 9 bases are a match to TRBD1. The trim removed 3 bases at V and 5 bases at J, leaving 14 bases unmatched. The CDR3 is 18 amino acids. CDR1 is SGHRS and CDR2 is YFSETQ in the germline V gene. In DNA form, the CDR3 reads TGCGCCAGCAGCTCCGAGGGACAGGGACATATTAGAACCGGGGAGCTGTTTTTT. Its protein is CASSSEGQGHIRTGELFF.

This chain's CDR3 is CASSLGDAGAYGYTF. For the CDR3, the DNA is TGCGCCAGCAGCTTGGGCGATGCGGGGGCCTATGGCTACACCTTC. The chain carries TRBV5-1 and TRBJ1-2; TRBD1 might be the D (6 bases). Germline CDR1 SGHRS, CDR2 YFSETQ. This CDR3 comprises 15 residues. V lost 0 bases and J lost 4, with 13 bases in between.

The gene calls are TRBV5-1 and TRBJ1-1; 7 bases align to TRBD1. Germline values: CDR1 SGHRS, CDR2 YFSETQ. The CDR3 covers 14 residues. After removal of 4 bases from V and 9 bases from J, the junction contained 12 bases not matched to a gene. CDR3: CASSPDRTGTQAFF. CDR3 bases: TGCGCCAGCAGCCCGGACAGGACGGGCACACAAGCTTTCTTT. Based on the CDR3 plus reference TRBV5-1 and TRBJ1-1, the full variable domain is KAGVTQTPRYLIKTRGQQVTLSCSPISGHRSVSWYQQTPGQGLQFLFEYFSETQRNKGNFPGRFSGRQFSNSRSEMNVSTLELGDSALYLCASSPDRTGTQAFFGQGTRLTVV.

This rearrangement joins TRBV5-4 to TRBJ1-2; 9 nucleotides agree with TRBD1. Germline lookup yields CDR1 SGHNT and CDR2 YYREEE (reference sequence). The V gene end was trimmed by 4 bases and the J gene end by 4 bases; junction bases not matched to a gene: 11. The CDR3 spans 16 residues. CDR3 in DNA: TGTGCCAGCAGCGCCGGGACAGGGTCGCGGGGCTATGGCTACACCTTC. Translating gives CASSAGTGSRGYGYTF.

This clone was seen ten or more times. The genes are TRBV7-9 and TRBJ1-2; a possible D gene is TRBD1 (6 bases). The V gene's germline CDR1 is SEHNR and CDR2 FQNEAQ (reference sequence). With 5 bases removed from V and 1 base from J, the gap between germline ends came to 14 bases. The CDR3 is 15 residues long. This CDR3 reads CASSPQGILNYGYTF. The CDR3 DNA follows: TGTGCCAGCAGCCCGCAGGGGATCCTTAACTATGGCTACACCTTC.